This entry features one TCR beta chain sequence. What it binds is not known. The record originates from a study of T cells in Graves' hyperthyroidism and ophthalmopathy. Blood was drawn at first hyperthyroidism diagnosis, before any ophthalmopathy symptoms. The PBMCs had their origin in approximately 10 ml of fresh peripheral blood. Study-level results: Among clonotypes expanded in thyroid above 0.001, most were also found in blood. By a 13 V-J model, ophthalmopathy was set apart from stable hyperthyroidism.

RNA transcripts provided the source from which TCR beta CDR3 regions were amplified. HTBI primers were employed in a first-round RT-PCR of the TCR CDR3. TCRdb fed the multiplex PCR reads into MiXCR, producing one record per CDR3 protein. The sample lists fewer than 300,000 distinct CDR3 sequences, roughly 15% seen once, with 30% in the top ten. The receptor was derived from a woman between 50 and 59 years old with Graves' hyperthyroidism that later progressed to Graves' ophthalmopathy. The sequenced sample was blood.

As DNA, the CDR3 is TGTGCCAGCAGCTCGCGATCGGGGTCTCCAGGCGGGAGTCCCTACGAGCAGTACTTC. Translated: CASSSRSGSPGGSPYEQYF. The rearrangement links TRBV5-4 to TRBJ2-7; 7 bases fit TRBD2. The CDR3 sequence is 19 residues long. V lost 3 bases to trimming and J lost 2 bases; unmatched junction nucleotides: 20. Germline V gives CDR1 SGHNT, CDR2 YYREEE (reference sequence).